This T cell receptor beta chain was profiled in a study of T-cell reconstitution after alpha-beta-depleted transplantation in children. Study results and caveats: Some patients' high day-60 TCRbeta diversity was traced to surviving recipient T cells and thymic progenitors. After one year, T-cell counts and TCRbeta diversity mostly came from new T cells.

This clonotype appeared a few times. What it binds is unknown. Preparation of the TCRbeta library was carried out with unique molecular identifiers. One entry per CDR3 protein, called by TCRdb with MiXCR from the PCR reads. The data contain hundreds of thousands of distinct CDR3 sequences, over 10% of them singletons. The CDR3 is 17 amino acids. This chain links TRBV21-1 with TRBJ2-2; the table assigns TRBD2, which was not confirmed against the DNA. TRBV21-1 is given as a pseudogene. Sequences were derived from PBMCs, mostly from graft donor cells, sampled 360 days after TCRalphabeta/CD19-depleted stem cell transplant. The TCR comes from a male patient younger than 18 who had a stem cell transplant for acute myeloid leukemia, so the T cells may come from the graft donor. The CDR3 DNA sequence: TGTGCCAGCAGCAAACCCGCGGAGGAATTTGACACCGGGGAGCTGTTTTTT. Encoded protein: CASSKPAEEFDTGELFF.